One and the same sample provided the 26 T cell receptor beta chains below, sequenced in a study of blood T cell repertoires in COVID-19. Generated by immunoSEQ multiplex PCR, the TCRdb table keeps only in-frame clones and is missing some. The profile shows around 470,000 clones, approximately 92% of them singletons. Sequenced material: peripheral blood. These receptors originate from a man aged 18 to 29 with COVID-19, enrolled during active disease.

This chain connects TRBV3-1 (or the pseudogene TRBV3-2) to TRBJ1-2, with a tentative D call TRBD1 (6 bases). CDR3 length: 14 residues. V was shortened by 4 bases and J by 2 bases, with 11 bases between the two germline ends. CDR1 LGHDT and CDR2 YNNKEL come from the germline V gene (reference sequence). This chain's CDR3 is CASSLYQGNYGYTF. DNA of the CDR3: TGTGCCAGCAGCCTTTACCAGGGGAACTATGGCTACACCTTC.

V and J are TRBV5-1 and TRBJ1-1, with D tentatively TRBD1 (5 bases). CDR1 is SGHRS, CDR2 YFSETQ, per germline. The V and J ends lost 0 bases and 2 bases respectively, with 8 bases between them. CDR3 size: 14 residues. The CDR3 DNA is TGCGCCAGCAGCTTGGTGCAGGGCAACACTGAAGCTTTCTTT. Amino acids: CASSLVQGNTEAFF.

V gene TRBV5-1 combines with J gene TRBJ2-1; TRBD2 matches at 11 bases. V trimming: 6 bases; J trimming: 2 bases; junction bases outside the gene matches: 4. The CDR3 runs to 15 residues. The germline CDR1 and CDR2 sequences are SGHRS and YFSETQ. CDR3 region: CASTPLAGAYNEQFF. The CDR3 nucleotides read TGCGCCAGCACCCCACTAGCGGGGGCCTACAATGAGCAGTTCTTC.

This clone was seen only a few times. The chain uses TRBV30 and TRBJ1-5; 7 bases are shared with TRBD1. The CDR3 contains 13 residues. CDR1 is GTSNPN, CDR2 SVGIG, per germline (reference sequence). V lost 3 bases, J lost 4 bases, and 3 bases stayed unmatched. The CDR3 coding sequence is TGTGCCTGGAGCGGGACAGCAAATCAGCCCCAGCATTTT. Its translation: CAWSGTANQPQHF. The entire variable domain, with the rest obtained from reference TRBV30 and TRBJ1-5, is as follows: SQTIHQWPATLVQPVGSPLSLECTVEGTSNPNLYWYRQAAGRGLQLLFYSVGIGQISSEVPQNLSASRPQDRQFILSSKKLLLSDSGFYLCAWSGTANQPQHFGDGTRLSIL.

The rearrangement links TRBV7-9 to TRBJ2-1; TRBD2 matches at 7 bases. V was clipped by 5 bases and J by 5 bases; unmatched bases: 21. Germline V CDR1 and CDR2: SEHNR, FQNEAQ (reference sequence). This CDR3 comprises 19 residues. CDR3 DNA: TGTGCCAGCAGCCGGGCTTACGCTAATGACGGGACTACCAACAATGAGCAGTTCTTC. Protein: CASSRAYANDGTTNNEQFF.

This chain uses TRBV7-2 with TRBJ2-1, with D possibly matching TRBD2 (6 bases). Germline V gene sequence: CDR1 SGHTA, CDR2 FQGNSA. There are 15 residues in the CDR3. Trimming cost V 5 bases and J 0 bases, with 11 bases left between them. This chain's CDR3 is CASSVGTLSYNEQFF. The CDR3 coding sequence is TGTGCCAGCAGCGTCGGGACTCTCTCCTACAATGAGCAGTTCTTC.

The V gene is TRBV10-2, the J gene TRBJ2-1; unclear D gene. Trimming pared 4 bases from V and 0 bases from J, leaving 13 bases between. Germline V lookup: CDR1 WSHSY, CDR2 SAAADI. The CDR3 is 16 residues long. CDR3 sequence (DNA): TGCGCCAGCAGTGGGGCCCCGCCAAGCTCCTACAATGAGCAGTTCTTC. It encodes CASSGAPPSSYNEQFF.

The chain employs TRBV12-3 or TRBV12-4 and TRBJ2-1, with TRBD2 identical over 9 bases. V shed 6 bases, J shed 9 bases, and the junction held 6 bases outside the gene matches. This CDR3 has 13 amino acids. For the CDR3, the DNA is TGTGCCAGCAGAAATAGCGGGGGAGGTGAGCAGTTCTTC. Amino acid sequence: CASRNSGGGEQFF.

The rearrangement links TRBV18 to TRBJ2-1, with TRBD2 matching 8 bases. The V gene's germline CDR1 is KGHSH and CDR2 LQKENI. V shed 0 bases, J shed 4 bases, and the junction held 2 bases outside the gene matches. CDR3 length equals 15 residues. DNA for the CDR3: TGTGCCAGCTCACCACCCGGCGGGGGGTACAATGAGCAGTTCTTC. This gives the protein CASSPPGGGYNEQFF.

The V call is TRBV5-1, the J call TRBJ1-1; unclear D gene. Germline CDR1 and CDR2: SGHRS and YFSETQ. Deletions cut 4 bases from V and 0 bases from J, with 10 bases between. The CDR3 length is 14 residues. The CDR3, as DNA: TGCGCCAGCAGCCTTACAGCTCTGAACACTGAAGCTTTCTTT. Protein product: CASSLTALNTEAFF.

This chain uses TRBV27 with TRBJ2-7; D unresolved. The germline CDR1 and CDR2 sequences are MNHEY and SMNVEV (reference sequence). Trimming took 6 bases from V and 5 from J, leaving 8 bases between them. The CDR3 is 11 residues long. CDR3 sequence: CASRRSHEQYF. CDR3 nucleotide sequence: TGTGCCAGCAGGAGATCCCACGAGCAGTACTTC.

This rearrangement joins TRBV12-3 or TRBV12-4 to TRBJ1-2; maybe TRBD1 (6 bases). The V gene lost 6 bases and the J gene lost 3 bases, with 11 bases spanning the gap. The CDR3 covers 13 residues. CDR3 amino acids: CASSEGVDYGYTF. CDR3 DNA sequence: TGTGCCAGCAGCGAGGGGGTTGACTATGGCTACACCTTC.

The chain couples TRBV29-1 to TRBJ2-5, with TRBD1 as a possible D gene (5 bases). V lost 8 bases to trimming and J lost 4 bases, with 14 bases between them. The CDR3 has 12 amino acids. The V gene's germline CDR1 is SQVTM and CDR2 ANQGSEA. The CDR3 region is CSQQGSGETQYF. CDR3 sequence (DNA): TGCAGCCAGCAGGGATCTGGAGAGACCCAGTACTTC. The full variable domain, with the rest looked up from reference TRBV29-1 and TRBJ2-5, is SAVISQKPSRDICQRGTSLTIQCQVDSQVTMMFWYRQQPGQSLTLIATANQGSEATYESGFVIDKFPISRPNLTFSTLTVSNMSPEDSSIYLCSQQGSGETQYFGPGTRLLVL.

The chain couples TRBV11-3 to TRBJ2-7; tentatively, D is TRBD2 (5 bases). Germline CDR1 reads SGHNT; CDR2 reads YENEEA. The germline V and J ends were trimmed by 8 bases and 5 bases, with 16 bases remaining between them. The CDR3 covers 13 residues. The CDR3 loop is CASQAAGSHEQYF. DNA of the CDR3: TGTGCCAGCCAAGCGGCCGGGTCCCACGAGCAGTACTTC.

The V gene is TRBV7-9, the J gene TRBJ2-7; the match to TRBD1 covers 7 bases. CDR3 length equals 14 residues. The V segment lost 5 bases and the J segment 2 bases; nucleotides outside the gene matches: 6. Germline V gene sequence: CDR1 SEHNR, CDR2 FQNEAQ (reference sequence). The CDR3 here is CASSHRQGPYEQYF. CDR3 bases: TGTGCCAGCAGCCACAGACAGGGACCCTACGAGCAGTACTTC.

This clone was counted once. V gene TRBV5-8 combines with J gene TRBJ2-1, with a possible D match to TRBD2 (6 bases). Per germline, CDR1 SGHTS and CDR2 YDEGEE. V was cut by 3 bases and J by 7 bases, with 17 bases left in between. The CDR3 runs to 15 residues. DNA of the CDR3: TGTGCCAGCAGCTGGGGAGGAATAAGTATGAATGAGCAGTTCTTC. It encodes CASSWGGISMNEQFF.

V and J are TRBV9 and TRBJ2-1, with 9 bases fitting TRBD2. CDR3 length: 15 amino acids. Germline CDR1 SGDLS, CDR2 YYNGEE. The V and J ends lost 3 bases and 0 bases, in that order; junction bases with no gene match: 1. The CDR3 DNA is TGTGCCAGCAGCGATAGCGGGAGCTCCTACAATGAGCAGTTCTTC. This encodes CASSDSGSSYNEQFF.

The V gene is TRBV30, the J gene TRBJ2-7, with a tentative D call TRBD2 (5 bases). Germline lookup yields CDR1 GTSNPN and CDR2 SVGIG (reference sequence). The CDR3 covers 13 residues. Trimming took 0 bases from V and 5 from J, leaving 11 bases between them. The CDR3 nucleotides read TGTGCCTGGAGTGTAGGGCTAGCTAACGAGCAGTACTTC. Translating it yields CAWSVGLANEQYF.

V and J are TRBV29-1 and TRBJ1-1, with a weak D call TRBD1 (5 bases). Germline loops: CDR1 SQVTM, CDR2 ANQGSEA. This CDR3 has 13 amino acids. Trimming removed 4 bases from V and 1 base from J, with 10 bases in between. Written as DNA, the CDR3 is TGCAGCGTTGGGGGCAGGGCGAACACTGAAGCTTTCTTT. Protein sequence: CSVGGRANTEAFF.

CDR3 nucleotide sequence: TGTGCCACCAGTGAAAGCCCGTCAAATGAGCAGTTCTTC. Residues: CATSESPSNEQFF. J is TRBJ2-1 and V is TRBV24-1; no firm D call. Germline lookup yields CDR1 KGHDR and CDR2 SFDVKD. This CDR3 spans 13 amino acids. Trimming stripped 4 bases from V and 7 bases from J, with 10 bases between.

The CDR3 loop is CASSSRGAPYNEQFF. The CDR3 nucleotides read TGTGCCAGCAGCTCGCGGGGGGCGCCCTACAATGAGCAGTTCTTC. V and J are TRBV7-9 and TRBJ2-1; TRBD2 agrees at 8 bases. The V and J ends lost 4 bases and 2 bases, in that order; junction bases with no gene match: 4. The CDR3 consists of 15 residues. CDR1 and CDR2 (germline): SEHNR, FQNEAQ (reference sequence). Complete variable domain (other parts from reference TRBV7-9 and TRBJ2-1): DTGVSQNPRHKITKRGQNVTFRCDPISEHNRLYWYRQTLGQGPEFLTYFQNEAQLEKSRLLSDRFSAERPKGSFSTLEIQRTEQGDSAMYLCASSSRGAPYNEQFFGPGTRLTVL.

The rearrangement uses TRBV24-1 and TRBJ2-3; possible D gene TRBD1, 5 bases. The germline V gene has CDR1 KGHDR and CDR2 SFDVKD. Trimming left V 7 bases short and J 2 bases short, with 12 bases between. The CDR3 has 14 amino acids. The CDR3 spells CATSLGVHTDTQYF. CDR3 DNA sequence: TGTGCCACCAGCCTAGGGGTCCACACAGATACGCAGTATTTT.

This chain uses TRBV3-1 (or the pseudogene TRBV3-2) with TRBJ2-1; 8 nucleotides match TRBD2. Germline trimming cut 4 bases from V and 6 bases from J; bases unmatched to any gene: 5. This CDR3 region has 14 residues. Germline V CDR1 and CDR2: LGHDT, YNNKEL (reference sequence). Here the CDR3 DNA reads TGTGCCAGCAGCCCCTTCGGGGGGGGCAATGAGCAGTTCTTC. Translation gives CASSPFGGGNEQFF.

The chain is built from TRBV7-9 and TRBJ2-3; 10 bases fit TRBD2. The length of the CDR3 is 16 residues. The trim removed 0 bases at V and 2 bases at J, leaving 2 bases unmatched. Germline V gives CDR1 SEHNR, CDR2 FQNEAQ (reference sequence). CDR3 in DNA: TGTGCCAGCAGCTTAGCAGCGGGGGGGTACACAGATACGCAGTATTTT. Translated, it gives CASSLAAGGYTDTQYF.

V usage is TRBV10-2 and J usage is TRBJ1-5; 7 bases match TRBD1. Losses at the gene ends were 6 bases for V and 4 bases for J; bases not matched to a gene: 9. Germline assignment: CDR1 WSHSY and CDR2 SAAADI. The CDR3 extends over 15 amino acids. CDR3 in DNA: TGCGCCAGCAGACCAGGACAGGTCCTTAATCAGCCCCAGCATTTT. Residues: CASRPGQVLNQPQHF.

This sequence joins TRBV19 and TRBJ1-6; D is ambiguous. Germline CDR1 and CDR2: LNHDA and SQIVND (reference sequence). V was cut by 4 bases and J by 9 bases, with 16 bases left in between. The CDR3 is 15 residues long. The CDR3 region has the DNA TGTGCCAGTAGTACCGGGTACGGGGTCTCTTCACCCCTCCACTTT. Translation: CASSTGYGVSSPLHF.